The entry below gives a single TCR beta chain sequence along with its context. Antigen specificity is unknown. The record originates from a study of regulatory dendritic cells for organ transplantation. Turning to the study itself: Regulatory dendritic cells were monocyte-derived, receiving vitamin D3 on days 0 and 4 and IL-10 on day 4.

CFSE-labeled sorted T cells met regulatory or mature dendritic cells for more than four days. FACS sorted CD4+ or CD8+ T cells into CD45RA+ naive and CD45RO+ memory. Study-level points and caveats: Regulatory dendritic cells appeared to expand memory CD8+ clones less than mature ones. Alloreactive memory CD8+ T cell pools varied considerably between individuals.

Method: immunoSEQ multiplex PCR; TCRdb's copy keeps in-frame clones and lacks some. The sample contains roughly 20,000 clones, 65% to 90% of which appear only once. This TCR came from a human donor in good health. The source material was naive CD4+ T cells from blood cultured with dendritic cells. Stated subset: CD45RA+ naive T cells.

The CDR3 coding sequence is TGTGCCAGCAGCTTAGAAGGTACCCTACAGGGGGAGACCCAGTACTTC. Protein sequence: CASSLEGTLQGETQYF. The chain carries TRBV11-2 and TRBJ2-5; 7 nucleotides agree with TRBD1. V shed 0 bases and J 5 bases; nucleotides not matched to a gene: 9. Germline V gene lookup returns CDR1 SGHAT and CDR2 FQNNGV. The CDR3 runs to 16 residues.